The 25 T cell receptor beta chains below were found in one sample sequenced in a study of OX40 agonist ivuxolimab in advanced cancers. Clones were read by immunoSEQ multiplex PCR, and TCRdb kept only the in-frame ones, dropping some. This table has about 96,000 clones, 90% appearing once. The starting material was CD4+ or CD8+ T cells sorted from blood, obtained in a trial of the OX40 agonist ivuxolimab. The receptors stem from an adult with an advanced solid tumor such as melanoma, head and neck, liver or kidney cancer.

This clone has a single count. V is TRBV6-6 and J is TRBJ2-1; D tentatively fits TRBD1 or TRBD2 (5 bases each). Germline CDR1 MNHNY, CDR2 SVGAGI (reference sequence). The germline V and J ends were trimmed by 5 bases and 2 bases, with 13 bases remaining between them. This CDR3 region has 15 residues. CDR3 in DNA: TGTGCCAGCAGTATTGGGACCGCTACCTACAATGAGCAGTTCTTC. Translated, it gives CASSIGTATYNEQFF.

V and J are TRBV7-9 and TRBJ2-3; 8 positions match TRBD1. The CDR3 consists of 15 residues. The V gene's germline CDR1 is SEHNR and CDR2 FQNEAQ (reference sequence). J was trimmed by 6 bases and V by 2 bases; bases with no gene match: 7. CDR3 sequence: CASSLSTGGYDTQYF. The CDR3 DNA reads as TGTGCCAGCAGCTTAAGTACAGGGGGTTATGATACGCAGTATTTT.

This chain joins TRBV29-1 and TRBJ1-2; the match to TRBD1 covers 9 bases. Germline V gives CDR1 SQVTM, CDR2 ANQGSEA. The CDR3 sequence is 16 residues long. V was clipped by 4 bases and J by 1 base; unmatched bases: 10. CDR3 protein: CSVGDTGGWGNYGYTF. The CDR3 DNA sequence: TGCAGCGTTGGGGACACAGGGGGCTGGGGTAACTATGGCTACACCTTC.

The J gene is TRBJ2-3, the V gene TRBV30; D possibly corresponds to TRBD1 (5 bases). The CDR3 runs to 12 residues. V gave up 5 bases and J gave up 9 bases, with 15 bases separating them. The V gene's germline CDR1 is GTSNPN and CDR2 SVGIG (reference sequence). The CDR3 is CAWAPGQGTQYF. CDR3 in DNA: TGTGCCTGGGCCCCAGGACAAGGCACGCAGTATTTT.

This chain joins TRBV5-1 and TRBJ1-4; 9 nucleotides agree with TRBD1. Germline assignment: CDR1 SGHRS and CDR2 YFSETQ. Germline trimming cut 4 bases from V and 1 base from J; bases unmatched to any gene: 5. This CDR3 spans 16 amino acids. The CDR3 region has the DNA TGCGCCAGCAGCCCGGGACAGGGAATAACTAATGAAAAACTGTTTTTT. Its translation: CASSPGQGITNEKLFF.

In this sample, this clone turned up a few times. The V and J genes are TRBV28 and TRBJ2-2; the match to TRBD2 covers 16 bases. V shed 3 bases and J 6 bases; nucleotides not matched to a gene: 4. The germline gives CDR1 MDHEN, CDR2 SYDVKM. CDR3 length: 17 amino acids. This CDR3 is CASSFWGLAGGPGELFF. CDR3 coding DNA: TGTGCCAGCAGTTTCTGGGGACTAGCGGGAGGGCCCGGGGAGCTGTTTTTT.

CDR3 sequence reads: CASSQDRNGEQYF. The CDR3 bases are TGCGCCAGCAGCCAAGATCGGAATGGGGAGCAGTACTTC. The rearrangement joins TRBV4-3 to TRBJ2-7; D remains ambiguous. The V end was cut by 0 bases, the J end by 7 bases, with 10 bases between. Per germline, CDR1 LGHNA and CDR2 YSLEER. The length of the CDR3 is 13 residues.

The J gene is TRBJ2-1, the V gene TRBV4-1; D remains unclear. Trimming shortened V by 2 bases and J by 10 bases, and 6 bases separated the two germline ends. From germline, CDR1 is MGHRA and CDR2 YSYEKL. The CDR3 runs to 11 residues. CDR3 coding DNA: TGCGCCAGCAGCCAAACGACGGAGCAGTTCTTC. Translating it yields CASSQTTEQFF.

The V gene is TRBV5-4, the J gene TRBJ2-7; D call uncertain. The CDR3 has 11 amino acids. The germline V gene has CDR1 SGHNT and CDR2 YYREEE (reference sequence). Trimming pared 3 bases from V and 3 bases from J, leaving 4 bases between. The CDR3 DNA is TGTGCCAGCAGCTCTGTCTACGAGCAGTACTTC. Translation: CASSSVYEQYF.

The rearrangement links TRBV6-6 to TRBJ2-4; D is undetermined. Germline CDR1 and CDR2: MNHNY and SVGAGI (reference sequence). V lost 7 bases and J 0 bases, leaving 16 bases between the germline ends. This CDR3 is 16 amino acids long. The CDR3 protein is CASMGHITLAKNIQYF. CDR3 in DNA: TGTGCCAGCATGGGTCATATAACACTAGCCAAAAACATTCAGTACTTC.

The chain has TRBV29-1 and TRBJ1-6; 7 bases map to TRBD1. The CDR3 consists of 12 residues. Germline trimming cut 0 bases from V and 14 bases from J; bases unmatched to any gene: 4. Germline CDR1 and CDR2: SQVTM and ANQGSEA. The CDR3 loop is CSVEDRQGTLHF. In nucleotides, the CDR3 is TGCAGCGTTGAAGACCGACAGGGAACCCTCCACTTT.

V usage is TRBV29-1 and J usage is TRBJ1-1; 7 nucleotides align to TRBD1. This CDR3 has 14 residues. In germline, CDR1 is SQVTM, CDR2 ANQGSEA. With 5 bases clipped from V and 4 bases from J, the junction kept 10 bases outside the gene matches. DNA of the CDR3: TGCAGCGTTCTAACACAGGGGATCGTCACTGAAGCTTTCTTT. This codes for CSVLTQGIVTEAFF.

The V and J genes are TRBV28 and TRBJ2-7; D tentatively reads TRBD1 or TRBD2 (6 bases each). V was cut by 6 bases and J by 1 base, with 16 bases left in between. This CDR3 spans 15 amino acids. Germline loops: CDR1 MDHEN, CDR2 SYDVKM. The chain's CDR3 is CASSRPRRGSYEQYF. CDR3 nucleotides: TGTGCCAGCAGCCGTCCCCGGAGGGGGTCCTACGAGCAGTACTTC. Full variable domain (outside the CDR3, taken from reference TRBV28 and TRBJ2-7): DVKVTQSSRYLVKRTGEKVFLECVQDMDHENMFWYRQDPGLGLRLIYFSYDVKMKEKGDIPEGYSVSREKKERFSLILESASTNQTSMYLCASSRPRRGSYEQYFGPGTRLTVT.

The CDR3 coding sequence is TGTGCCAGCAGCTTATTAACGGGACAGACCTACAATGAGCAGTTCTTC. Translated, it gives CASSLLTGQTYNEQFF. The chain employs TRBV7-3 and TRBJ2-1; TRBD1 aligns across 7 bases. CDR3 length equals 16 residues. J gave up 2 bases and V 2 bases, and 6 bases lay outside the gene matches. Germline CDR1 and CDR2: SGHTA and FQGTGA.

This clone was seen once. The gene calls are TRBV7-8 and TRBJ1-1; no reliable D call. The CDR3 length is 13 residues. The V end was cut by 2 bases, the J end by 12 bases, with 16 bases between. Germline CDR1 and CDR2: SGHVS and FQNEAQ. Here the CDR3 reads CASSLLARDLSFF. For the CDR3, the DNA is TGTGCCAGCAGCTTACTAGCCCGAGATTTATCTTTCTTT.

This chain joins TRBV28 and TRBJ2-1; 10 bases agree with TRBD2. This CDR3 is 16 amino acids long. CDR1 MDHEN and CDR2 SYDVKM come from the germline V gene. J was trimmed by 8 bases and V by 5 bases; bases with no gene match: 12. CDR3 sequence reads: CASSPPSGRAADEQFF. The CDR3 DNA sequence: TGTGCCAGCAGTCCTCCGAGCGGGAGGGCCGCGGATGAGCAGTTCTTC.

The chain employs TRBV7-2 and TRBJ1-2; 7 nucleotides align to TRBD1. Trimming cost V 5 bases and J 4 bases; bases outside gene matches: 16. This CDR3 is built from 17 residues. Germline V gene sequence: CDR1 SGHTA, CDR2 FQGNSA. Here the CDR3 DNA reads TGTGCCAGCAGCCTCACGCCCGTAACAGGGGAGGCCTATGGCTACACCTTC. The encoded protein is CASSLTPVTGEAYGYTF.

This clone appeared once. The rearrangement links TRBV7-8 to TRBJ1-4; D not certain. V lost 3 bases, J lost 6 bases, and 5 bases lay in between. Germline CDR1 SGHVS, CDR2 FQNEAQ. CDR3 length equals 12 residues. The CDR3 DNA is TGTGCCAGCAGCTTCTTCGATGAAAAACTGTTTTTT. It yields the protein CASSFFDEKLFF.

CDR3 nucleotide sequence: TGTGCCAGCAGCGGGGGGACAGGGGGTGTATTCTATCTATCCTACGAGCAGTACTTC. The encoded protein is CASSGGTGGVFYLSYEQYF. The rearrangement uses TRBV5-6 and TRBJ2-7; 11 bases match TRBD1. The germline gives CDR1 SGHDT, CDR2 YYEEEE. After removal of 4 bases from V and 1 base from J, the junction contained 16 bases not matched to a gene. This CDR3 comprises 19 residues.

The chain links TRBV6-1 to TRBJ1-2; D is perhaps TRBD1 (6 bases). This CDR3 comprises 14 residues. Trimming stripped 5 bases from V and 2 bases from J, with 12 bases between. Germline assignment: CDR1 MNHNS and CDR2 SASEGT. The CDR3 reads CASSPGTMNYGYTF. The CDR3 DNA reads TGTGCCAGCAGTCCCGGGACAATGAACTATGGCTACACCTTC.

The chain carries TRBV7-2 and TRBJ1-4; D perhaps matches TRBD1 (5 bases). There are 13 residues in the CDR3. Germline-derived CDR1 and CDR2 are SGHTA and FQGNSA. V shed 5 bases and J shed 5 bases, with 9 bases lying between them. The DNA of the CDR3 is TGTGCCAGCAGCCGGGGCCTCAATGAAAAACTGTTTTTT. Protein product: CASSRGLNEKLFF. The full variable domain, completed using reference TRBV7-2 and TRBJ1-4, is GAGVSQSPSNKVTEKGKDVELRCDPISGHTALYWYRQSLGQGLEFLIYFQGNSAPDKSGLPSDRFSAERTGGSVSTLTIQRTQQEDSAVYLCASSRGLNEKLFFGSGTQLSVL.

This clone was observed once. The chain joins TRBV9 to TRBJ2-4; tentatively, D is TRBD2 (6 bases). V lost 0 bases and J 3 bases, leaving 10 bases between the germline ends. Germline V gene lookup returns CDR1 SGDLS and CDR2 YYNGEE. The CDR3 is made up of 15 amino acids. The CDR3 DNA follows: TGTGCCAGCAGCGTAGCTGCGGGGATCAAAAACATTCAGTACTTC. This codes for CASSVAAGIKNIQYF.

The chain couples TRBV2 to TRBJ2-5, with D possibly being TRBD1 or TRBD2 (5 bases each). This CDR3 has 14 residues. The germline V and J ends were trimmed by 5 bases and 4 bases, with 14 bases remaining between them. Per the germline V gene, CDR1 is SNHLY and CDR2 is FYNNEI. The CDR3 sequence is CASSWDPGAETQYF. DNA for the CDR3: TGTGCCAGCAGTTGGGACCCCGGGGCAGAGACCCAGTACTTC.

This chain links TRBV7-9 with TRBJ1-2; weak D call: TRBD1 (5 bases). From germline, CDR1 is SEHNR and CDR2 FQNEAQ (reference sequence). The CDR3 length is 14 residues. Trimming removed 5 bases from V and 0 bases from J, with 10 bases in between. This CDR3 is CASSPRGANYGYTF. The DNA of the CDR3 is TGTGCCAGCAGCCCAAGGGGTGCTAACTATGGCTACACCTTC. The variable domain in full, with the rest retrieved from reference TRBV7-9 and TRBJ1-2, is DTGVSQNPRHKITKRGQNVTFRCDPISEHNRLYWYRQTLGQGPEFLTYFQNEAQLEKSRLLSDRFSAERPKGSFSTLEIQRTEQGDSAMYLCASSPRGANYGYTFGSGTRLTVV.

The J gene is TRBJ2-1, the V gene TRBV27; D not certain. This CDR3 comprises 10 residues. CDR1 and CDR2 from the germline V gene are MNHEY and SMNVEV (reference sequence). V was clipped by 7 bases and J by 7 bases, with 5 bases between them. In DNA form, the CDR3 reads TGTGCCAGCACCCCAAATGAGCAGTTCTTC. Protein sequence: CASTPNEQFF.